This TCR beta chain was identified during a study of Ad26.COV2.S vaccination and SARS-CoV-2 variants. Produced via immunoSEQ multiplex PCR; TCRdb's table is partial and in-frame only. The table shows approximately 400,000 clones, with 92% occurring only once. This CDR3 region has 14 residues. The germline gives CDR1 SGHTA, CDR2 FQGTGA. The V and J ends lost 5 bases and 9 bases, in that order; junction bases with no gene match: 5. Here the sequenced sample was peripheral blood, taken after recovery from COVID-19. The chain employs TRBV7-3 and TRBJ2-1, with TRBD1 matching over 12 bases. This sequence was found in a human donor who had recovered from COVID-19. The CDR3 loop reads CASSRGQGAVEQFF. CDR3 in DNA: TGTGCCAGCAGCCGGGGACAGGGGGCAGTTGAGCAGTTCTTC.